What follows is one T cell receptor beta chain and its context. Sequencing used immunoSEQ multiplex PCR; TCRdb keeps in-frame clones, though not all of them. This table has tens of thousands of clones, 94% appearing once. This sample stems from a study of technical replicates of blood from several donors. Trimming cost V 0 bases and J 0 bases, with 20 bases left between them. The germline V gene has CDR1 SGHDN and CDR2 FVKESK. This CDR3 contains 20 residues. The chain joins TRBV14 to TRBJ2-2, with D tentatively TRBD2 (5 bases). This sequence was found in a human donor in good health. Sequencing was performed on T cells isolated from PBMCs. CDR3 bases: TGTGCCAGCAGCCAAGATATTCGTGGACTCTACAAATCGAACACCGGGGAGCTGTTTTTT. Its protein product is CASSQDIRGLYKSNTGELFF.